The 10 T cell receptor beta chains below come from one sample, sequenced in a study of long-term antiretroviral therapy in people with HIV. Runs used v3.0 of the immunoSEQ assay and were done at survey level. Repertoires were generated with immunoSEQ multiplex PCR, while TCRdb's copy carries only in-frame clones and drops some. The table includes fewer than 40,000 clones, approximately 86% detected once. Here the sequenced sample was unsorted PBMCs, taken just before starting antiretroviral therapy. These receptors all stem from a young woman with HIV.

This clone appeared once. The V gene is TRBV10-3, the J gene TRBJ1-5, with D possibly being TRBD1 (5 bases). The ends were cut back, 6 bases at V and 5 bases at J, with 11 bases in the middle. Germline V CDR1 and CDR2: ENHRY, SYGVKD. This CDR3 has 13 amino acids. The CDR3, as DNA: TGTGCCATCAGGCGAGGGACGGATCAGCCCCAGCATTTT. Residues: CAIRRGTDQPQHF.

The chain carries TRBV21-1 and TRBJ2-3; whether TRBD2, the table's D call, matches the DNA was not checked. TRBV21-1 is reported as a pseudogene. This CDR3 is 18 amino acids long. As DNA, the CDR3 is TGTGCCAGCAGCCCTCAAGCCTGTAGCGGGAGGCGGACAGATACGCAGTATTTT. Amino acids: CASSPQACSGRRTDTQYF.

In this sample, this clone turned up a few times. The V and J genes are TRBV28 and TRBJ2-7; 10 bases line up with TRBD2. Germline CDR1 reads MDHEN; CDR2 reads SYDVKM. J lost 5 bases, V lost 8 bases, and 6 bases had no gene match. The CDR3 contains 13 residues. Here the CDR3 reads CASLAGDRHEQYF. The CDR3 DNA is TGTGCCAGCCTAGCGGGAGATAGACACGAGCAGTACTTC.

This chain links TRBV6-5 with TRBJ2-7; possibly TRBD1 or TRBD2 for D (6 bases each). This CDR3 spans 15 amino acids. Trimming removed 1 base at V and 5 bases at J, with 15 bases between. Per the germline V gene, CDR1 is MNHEY and CDR2 is SVGAGI. CDR3 DNA sequence: TGTGCCAGCAGTTACTACGGGGGCGCACTCAACGAGCAGTACTTC. Translated: CASSYYGGALNEQYF.

V gene TRBV6-5 combines with J gene TRBJ2-3; TRBD2 agrees at 7 bases. The CDR3 sequence is 16 residues long. V lost 4 bases, J lost 4 bases, and 11 bases stayed unmatched. The germline gives CDR1 MNHEY, CDR2 SVGAGI. CDR3: CASSSGVSRGADTQYF. CDR3 sequence (DNA): TGTGCCAGCAGTTCCGGCGTTTCCCGGGGGGCAGATACGCAGTATTTT.

V and J are TRBV4-3 and TRBJ2-3, with 13 bases aligning to TRBD2. Germline-derived CDR1 and CDR2 are LGHNA and YSLEER. The CDR3 is 17 amino acids. With V trimmed by 4 bases and J by 4 bases, 8 bases remained unmatched. The CDR3 DNA reads TGCGCCAGCAGCCCCCCGGTGGGACTAGCGGGATCAGATACGCAGTATTTT. It specifies CASSPPVGLAGSDTQYF.

The rearrangement joins TRBV29-1 to TRBJ2-7; 8 bases are a match to TRBD2. Germline lookup yields CDR1 SQVTM and CDR2 ANQGSEA. Trimming took 7 bases from V and 0 from J; bases not matched to a gene: 11. This CDR3 comprises 15 residues. CDR3 DNA sequence: TGCAGCGCCGGGGGGGCGCGTGGGAGCTCCTACGAGCAGTACTTC. This codes for CSAGGARGSSYEQYF.

V usage is TRBV28 and J usage is TRBJ2-1; D unresolved. CDR1 is MDHEN and CDR2 is SYDVKM in the germline V gene. This CDR3 has 11 amino acids. V was pared by 6 bases and J by 8 bases, with 8 bases between. The CDR3 coding sequence is TGTGCCAGCAGCCTCCAGGATGAGCAGTTCTTC. Translation gives CASSLQDEQFF.

The V call is TRBV4-2, the J call TRBJ1-2; no definite D call. The CDR3 is made up of 16 amino acids. Germline V gene lookup returns CDR1 LGHNA and CDR2 YNFKEQ. The V gene lost 2 bases and the J gene lost 2 bases, with 15 bases spanning the gap. Written as DNA, the CDR3 is TGTGCCAGCAGCCAATCAGCCACCGTTTTAAACTATGGCTACACCTTC. It is translated as CASSQSATVLNYGYTF.

The genes are TRBV11-2 and TRBJ1-1; D gene uncertain. Trimming cost V 7 bases and J 0 bases, with 18 bases left between them. There are 16 residues in the CDR3. Germline CDR1 and CDR2: SGHAT and FQNNGV. The CDR3 region is CASKSSVWAVNTEAFF. DNA of the CDR3: TGTGCCAGCAAGTCGAGCGTCTGGGCGGTGAACACTGAAGCTTTCTTT.